Detailed here is one T cell receptor (beta chain). The antigen remains undetermined. The source of the sample is a study of CXCR3-negative and CXCR3-positive naive CD8 T cells. This CDR3 is 13 amino acids long. Per germline, CDR1 SQVTM and CDR2 ANQGSEA. Triplicate sorts of 300,000 cells per CD8+ subset. Cells that were CD45RO-CCR7+CD27+CD95- constituted naive CD8+ T cells. Notes on the study in general: Memory CD8+ cells showed much lower diversity, while both naive subsets displayed comparably high diversity. Naive CXCR3-positive and CXCR3-negative cells shared similar TRBV-TRBJ usage, unlike memory cells.

The authors prepared UMI-labeled TRB cDNA libraries by 5' RACE. One entry per CDR3 protein, without DNA, is what TCRdb gives after re-calling the 5' RACE reads. This repertoire includes some 50,000 distinct CDR3 sequences. Sequenced sample: naive CXCR3- CD8+ T cells from blood. Subset specified: CD45RO-CCR7+CD27+CD95- naive CD8+ T cells lacking CXCR3 (TNR3-). The chain is built from TRBV29-1 and TRBJ2-1; TCRdb outputs TRBD2, but without DNA this stays unchecked. This clonotype was sampled from a human donor in good health. Some clones in this sample may be carry-over from other donors' samples. CDR3 amino acids: CSVPTADYNEQFF.